This is a list of T cell receptor beta chains from one sample in a study of shared clonotypes between healthy human individuals. The protocol was immunoSEQ multiplex PCR, while the TCRdb copy is restricted to in-frame clones and leaves out a portion. Among millions of clones listed, about 95% were seen once. Sequencing used naive CD4+ T cells sorted from blood. These receptors were obtained from a man aged 18 to 29 in good health. Each CDR3 is given with its conserved first and last residue. A D gene is named only where the DNA matches it firmly. Size tells how often a clone was seen (once, few, many) or the class of an expanded clone, and some rows leave it out.

J: TRBJ1-6
V: TRBV6-1
size: -
D: TRBD1
CDR3: CASSPTGLASPLHF
DNA: TGTGCCAGCAGTCCGACAGGGCTTGCCTCACCCCTCCACTTT

J: TRBJ2-2
V: TRBV5-1
size: -
D: -
CDR3: CASSLETNTGELFF
DNA: TGCGCCAGCAGCTTGGAAACGAACACCGGGGAGCTGTTTTTT

J: TRBJ1-6
V: TRBV10-2
size: -
D: -
CDR3: CASIPALWNSPLHF
DNA: TGCGCCAGCATCCCTGCACTGTGGAATTCACCCCTCCACTTT

J: TRBJ1-5
V: TRBV9
size: -
D: -
CDR3: CASSVGTVPSQPQHF
DNA: TGTGCCAGCAGCGTAGGGACAGTCCCATCCCAGCCCCAGCATTTT

J: TRBJ2-5
V: TRBV5-4
size: -
D: -
CDR3: CASSLGALQETQYF
DNA: TGTGCCAGCAGCCTGGGGGCACTCCAAGAGACCCAGTACTTC

J: TRBJ2-7
V: TRBV9
size: once
D: -
CDR3: CASSVGLGTYEQYF
DNA: TGTGCCAGCAGCGTAGGGCTAGGGACCTACGAGCAGTACTTC

J: TRBJ1-6
V: TRBV27
size: -
D: -
CDR3: CASSLEQGNSPLHF
DNA: TGTGCCAGCAGTTTGGAGCAGGGGAATTCACCCCTCCACTTT

J: TRBJ1-3
V: TRBV2
size: -
D: -
CDR3: CASSERRMTSGNTIYF
DNA: TGTGCCAGCAGTGAAAGGAGGATGACCTCTGGAAACACCATATATTTT

J: TRBJ2-7
V: TRBV6-6
size: -
D: -
CDR3: CASRRTTVSYEQYF
DNA: TGTGCCAGCAGACGAACGACCGTTAGCTACGAGCAGTACTTC

J: TRBJ2-2
V: TRBV9
size: -
D: TRBD2
CDR3: CASSPLRLAGYTGELFF
DNA: TGTGCCAGCAGCCCCTTACGACTAGCGGGGTACACCGGGGAGCTGTTTTTT

J: TRBJ2-1
V: TRBV6-1
size: -
D: -
CDR3: CAGFSDRFSYNEQFF
DNA: TGTGCCGGTTTCTCAGACAGGTTCTCCTACAATGAGCAGTTCTTC

J: TRBJ2-7
V: TRBV20-1
size: -
D: -
CDR3: CSARTSREQYF
DNA: TGCAGTGCTAGAACCTCGCGAGAGCAGTACTTC

J: TRBJ1-1
V: TRBV5-6
size: -
D: -
CDR3: CASSSSPNTEAFF
DNA: TGTGCCAGCAGCTCATCTCCGAACACTGAAGCTTTCTTT

J: TRBJ2-1
V: TRBV6-6
size: -
D: -
CDR3: CASSPPLDGNNEQFF
DNA: TGTGCCAGCAGTCCCCCTTTGGACGGCAACAATGAGCAGTTCTTC

J: TRBJ2-3
V: TRBV7-9
size: -
D: -
CDR3: CASSLRAATDTQYF
DNA: TGTGCCAGCAGCTTAAGAGCGGCCACAGATACGCAGTATTTT

J: TRBJ2-5
V: TRBV27
size: -
D: -
CDR3: CASSLNMLVETQYF
DNA: TGTGCCAGCAGCTTAAATATGTTGGTGGAGACCCAGTACTTC

J: TRBJ2-7
V: TRBV6-6
size: -
D: -
CDR3: CASRTTGSTEQYF
DNA: TGTGCCAGCAGGACGACAGGATCTACGGAGCAGTACTTC

J: TRBJ1-2
V: TRBV9
size: once
D: -
CDR3: CASSVSASYGYTF
DNA: TGTGCCAGCAGCGTATCGGCCTCCTATGGCTACACCTTC

J: TRBJ2-7
V: TRBV11-2
size: -
D: TRBD1
CDR3: CATAQGANEQYF
DNA: TGTGCCACTGCACAGGGGGCCAACGAGCAGTACTTC

J: TRBJ1-1
V: TRBV20-1
size: -
D: -
CDR3: CSARAGTQAFF
DNA: TGCAGTGCTAGAGCAGGGACCCAAGCTTTCTTT

J: TRBJ2-2
V: TRBV7-2
size: -
D: TRBD2
CDR3: CASSLGLAGGFNTGELFF
DNA: TGTGCCAGCAGCTTAGGACTAGCGGGGGGATTTAACACCGGGGAGCTGTTTTTT